This TCR beta chain is drawn from a study of blood T cells in healthy people across ages. Sample-barcoded 5' priming and a J-beta primer mix drove a second PCR of about 7 to 12 cycles. Via MiXCR, TCRdb re-called the 5' RACE reads, giving one row per CDR3 protein. The sample yields about 1.4 million distinct CDR3 sequences, approximately 63% seen once. The study, taken as a whole, reports: A strong correlation was seen between TCR beta diversity and naive T cell percentage. Donor CMV status was unknown, possibly confounding expanded clonotype changes. TCR beta diversity per million T cells fell roughly linearly with age.

To note about this clonotype: Antigen: not known.

V was cut by 1 base and J by 5 bases, with 12 bases left in between. Germline CDR1 DFQATT, CDR2 SNEGSKA (reference sequence). The CDR3 sequence is 14 residues long. What was sequenced was blood. The chain has TRBV20-1 and TRBJ1-5, with unresolved D. The clonotype originates from a man in his late teens or twenties in good health. The CDR3 DNA reads TGCAGTGCTAGAGTCGGCCAGCAGGATCAGCCCCAGCATTTT. It translates to CSARVGQQDQPQHF.